The clone carrying this T cell receptor beta chain occurred many times. A single record per CDR3 protein comes from TCRdb applying MiXCR to the 5' RACE reads. The sample contains about 240,000 distinct CDR3 sequences, less than 8.5% of which appear only once. This entry is derived from a study of T cells after yellow fever vaccination. With V trimmed by 7 bases and J by 3 bases, 13 bases remained unmatched. Germline lookup yields CDR1 MDHEN and CDR2 SYDVKM. This CDR3 region has 16 residues. The receptor comes from a man between 25 and 39 years old who received the YFV17D yellow fever vaccine. This sample comprised CD4+ T cells sorted from PBMCs, obtained 15 days after the yellow fever booster vaccination. J is TRBJ2-3 and V is TRBV28, with TRBD2 matching over 7 bases. Here the CDR3 reads CASNPGWEGLTDTQYF. CDR3 sequence (DNA): TGTGCCAGCAACCCCGGGTGGGAGGGCCTTACAGATACGCAGTATTTT.